Listed below are T cell receptor beta chains from one sample, sequenced in a study of cytomegalovirus exposure and HLA in healthy donors. Produced via immunoSEQ multiplex PCR; TCRdb's table is partial and in-frame only. The sample comprises 100,000 or so clones, around four fifths of which are singletons, and about 5% rests with the top ten. Sequenced input: PBMCs. Receptors originate from a middle-aged woman in good health and CMV-seronegative. Each CDR3 is given with its conserved first and last residue. A D gene is named only where the DNA matches it firmly. The size field is filled for only some rows; it gives once, few, many or a size class.

v_gene	j_gene	abundance	d_gene	CDR3aa	CDR3nt
TRBV6-1	TRBJ1-6	.	.	CATIQVGGSPLHF	TGTGCCACAATACAGGTTGGAGGGTCACCCCTCCACTTT
TRBV10-3	TRBJ2-6	.	TRBD1	CAISRQGTGANVLTF	TGTGCCATCAGCAGACAGGGGACTGGGGCCAACGTCCTGACTTTC
TRBV6-1	TRBJ2-7	.	TRBD1	CATLGTGNYEQYF	TGTGCCACCCTGGGGACAGGCAACTACGAGCAGTACTTC
TRBV6-4	TRBJ1-5	few	.	CASIKNYSNQPQHF	TGTGCCAGCATAAAAAATTATAGCAATCAGCCCCAGCATTTT
TRBV10-3	TRBJ2-7	.	.	CAIQGTKNYEQYF	TGTGCCATCCAGGGGACCAAAAACTACGAGCAGTACTTC
TRBV19	TRBJ1-4	.	TRBD1	CASSDRGYNEKLFF	TGTGCCAGTAGTGACAGGGGTTATAATGAAAAACTGTTTTTT
TRBV5-1	TRBJ1-4	.	.	CASSLEGGSLVGKLFF	TGCGCCAGCAGCTTGGAAGGCGGATCGTTAGTTGGAAAACTGTTTTTT
TRBV28	TRBJ1-2	.	TRBD1	CASRLTSQGTRYGYTF	TGTGCCAGCAGACTCACCTCACAGGGGACAAGATATGGCTACACCTTC
TRBV5-1	TRBJ1-2	few	TRBD1	CASSPGTGANYGYTF	TGCGCCAGCAGCCCGGGGACAGGGGCTAACTATGGCTACACCTTC
TRBV15	TRBJ1-2	once	TRBD1	CATSRGGQSLYGYTF	TGTGCCACCAGCAGAGGGGGACAGTCCCTCTATGGCTACACCTTC
TRBV4-1	TRBJ1-2	.	.	CASSLRGHYGYTF	TGCGCCAGCAGCCTCAGGGGACACTATGGCTACACCTTC
TRBV5-5	TRBJ1-2	.	TRBD1	CASSPQGEYYGYTF	TGTGCCAGCAGCCCCCAGGGGGAGTACTATGGCTACACCTTC
TRBV25-1	TRBJ2-7	.	TRBD2	CASSESASGGLYEQYF	TGTGCCAGCAGTGAATCGGCTAGCGGGGGGCTTTACGAGCAGTACTTC
TRBV4-3	TRBJ2-3	.	.	CASSQDVTRGGRDTQYF	TGCGCCAGCAGCCAAGATGTTACTAGAGGGGGAAGGGATACGCAGTATTTT
TRBV18	TRBJ2-3	.	TRBD2	CASSPQLASGGTGADTQYF	TGTGCCAGCTCACCACAGCTGGCTAGCGGGGGGACGGGAGCAGATACGCAGTATTTT
TRBV11-2	TRBJ2-3	few	.	CASSLLVGTNPRDTQYF	TGTGCCAGCAGCTTATTAGTCGGTACGAACCCTAGGGATACGCAGTATTTT
TRBV6-5	TRBJ1-6	once	.	CASSYSPGMRGSPLHF	TGTGCCAGCAGTTACTCCCCAGGGATGAGAGGATCACCCCTCCACTTT
TRBV7-9	TRBJ2-3	.	.	CASSFRGTSTDTQYF	TGTGCCAGCAGCTTTAGGGGCACTAGCACAGATACGCAGTATTTT
TRBV27	TRBJ2-3	.	.	CASSSSITDTQYF	TGTGCCAGCAGTTCCTCTATCACAGATACGCAGTATTTT
TRBV2	TRBJ1-4	.	.	CASPGGNGGNEKLFF	TGTGCCAGCCCGGGGGGCAACGGGGGCAATGAAAAACTGTTTTTT
TRBV5-1	TRBJ1-1	.	.	CASSLAVGGVNTEAFF	TGCGCCAGCAGCTTGGCGGTTGGCGGGGTCAACACTGAAGCTTTCTTT
TRBV2	TRBJ1-6	.	.	CASGKRGLDSPLHF	TGTGCCAGCGGAAAGCGAGGCCTAGATTCACCCCTCCACTTT
TRBV2	TRBJ1-5	.	TRBD1	CAVHSGTGSTYSNQPQHF	TGTGCCGTCCATTCCGGGACAGGGTCCACTTATAGCAATCAGCCCCAGCATTTT
TRBV4-2	TRBJ2-5	.	.	CASSQTPIGGVETQYF	TGTGCCAGCAGCCAAACGCCGATTGGGGGCGTGGAGACCCAGTACTTC
TRBV28	TRBJ1-2	.	.	CATQTDYYGYTF	TGTGCCACCCAGACCGACTACTATGGCTACACCTTC
TRBV9	TRBJ2-3	.	TRBD2	CASTPSGGPDTQYF	TGTGCCAGCACTCCTAGCGGGGGACCAGATACGCAGTATTTT
TRBV5-1	TRBJ1-4	.	.	CASSLAGSDEKLFF	TGCGCCAGCAGCTTGGCAGGGTCGGACGAAAAACTGTTTTTT
TRBV19	TRBJ1-5	.	.	CASSWGLRQPQHF	TGTGCCAGTAGTTGGGGGCTAAGACAGCCCCAGCATTTT
TRBV5-4	TRBJ1-2	.	.	CASSSTGTDVLYGYTF	TGTGCCAGCAGCTCCACGGGGACTGATGTCCTCTATGGCTACACCTTC
TRBV5-1	TRBJ1-3	.	.	CASSPGPPGSGNTIYF	TGCGCCAGCAGCCCAGGGCCGCCGGGCTCTGGAAACACCATATATTTT
TRBV29-1	TRBJ2-5	.	TRBD2	CSVWLAGRLQETQYF	TGCAGCGTTTGGCTAGCGGGGAGATTACAAGAGACCCAGTACTTC
TRBV4-3	TRBJ1-2	.	.	CASSQDLVAGTSPNYGYTF	TGCGCCAGCAGCCAAGATCTGGTAGCAGGGACATCCCCTAACTATGGCTACACCTTC
TRBV7-9	TRBJ2-6	.	.	CASSSRVLLISGANVLTF	TGTGCCAGCAGCTCGCGGGTCCTCTTAATATCTGGGGCCAACGTCCTGACTTTC
TRBV6-5	TRBJ2-7	.	TRBD1	CASSRDRLNEQYF	TGTGCCAGCAGTCGGGACAGACTAAACGAGCAGTACTTC
TRBV5-1	TRBJ2-1	few	TRBD2	CASSLGTSVTRKSSYNEQFF	TGCGCCAGCAGCTTGGGGACTAGCGTAACCCGGAAAAGCTCCTACAATGAGCAGTTCTTC
TRBV14	TRBJ1-1	medium-sized	.	CASSQDGPGGGNTEAFF	TGTGCCAGCAGCCAAGACGGGCCCGGGGGAGGGAACACTGAAGCTTTCTTT
TRBV30	TRBJ1-5	.	.	CAWSVRQGSNQPQHF	TGTGCCTGGAGTGTACGGCAGGGAAGCAATCAGCCCCAGCATTTT
TRBV6-5	TRBJ1-1	.	.	CASSRGHQPTEAFF	TGTGCCAGCAGCCGAGGACACCAACCCACTGAAGCTTTCTTT
TRBV15	TRBJ1-5	.	TRBD1	CATSWGQVVLQPQHF	TGTGCCACCAGCTGGGGACAGGTCGTGCTCCAGCCCCAGCATTTT
TRBV19	TRBJ1-5	.	.	CASSIRAGNQPQHF	TGTGCCAGTAGTATTCGCGCAGGGAATCAGCCCCAGCATTTT
TRBV7-7	TRBJ2-7	.	.	CASSPAGGIYEQYF	TGTGCCAGCAGCCCGGCAGGGGGGATCTACGAGCAGTACTTC
TRBV7-3	TRBJ1-2	.	.	CASSLNQASNGYTF	TGTGCCAGCAGCTTAAACCAGGCTTCCAATGGCTACACCTTC
TRBV5-6	TRBJ2-5	few	TRBD2	CASSLRLAKQETQYF	TGTGCCAGCAGCTTGCGACTAGCCAAACAAGAGACCCAGTACTTC
TRBV2	TRBJ2-3	.	TRBD2	CASSGSGGTTDTQYF	TGTGCCAGCAGTGGGAGCGGGGGGACCACAGATACGCAGTATTTT
TRBV27	TRBJ2-1	.	.	CASRDQMGLLTEQFF	TGTGCCAGCAGAGACCAGATGGGACTTTTGACGGAGCAGTTCTTC
TRBV4-2	TRBJ2-1	.	TRBD2	CASSHPGSGGALEQFF	TGTGCCAGCAGCCACCCAGGTAGCGGGGGGGCCCTCGAGCAGTTCTTC
TRBV19	TRBJ1-6	few	.	CASDQGMTYNSPLHF	TGTGCCAGTGATCAGGGGATGACCTATAATTCACCCCTCCACTTT
TRBV7-9	TRBJ1-1	.	TRBD1	CASSPPGTGNTEAFF	TGTGCCAGCAGCCCCCCCGGGACAGGGAACACTGAAGCTTTCTTT